The 31 T cell receptor beta chains given below trace back to one sample, sequenced in a study of blood T cell repertoires in COVID-19. Libraries were prepared by immunoSEQ multiplex PCR; TCRdb keeps only in-frame clonotypes and omits some of them. The table records under 350,000 clones, around 90% of them present only once. The sequenced material came from PBMCs or T cells enriched from blood (not recorded which). The receptor set was obtained from a woman between 40 and 50 years old who had recovered from COVID-19.

This chain uses TRBV2 with TRBJ1-2, with TRBD1 identical over 9 bases. Germline assignment: CDR1 SNHLY and CDR2 FYNNEI. The CDR3 totals 14 residues. After removal of 6 bases from V and 1 base from J, the junction contained 3 bases not matched to a gene. CDR3 protein: CASRSTGGNYGYTF. Written as DNA, the CDR3 is TGTGCCAGCAGATCGACAGGGGGTAACTATGGCTACACCTTC.

This rearrangement joins TRBV2 to TRBJ2-2; 9 bases are shared with TRBD1. Germline CDR1 reads SNHLY; CDR2 reads FYNNEI. This CDR3 is built from 15 residues. Trimming removed 7 bases from V and 4 bases from J; junction bases left unmatched: 7. The CDR3 loop reads CASTRQGGITGELFF. CDR3 DNA: TGTGCCAGCACTCGACAGGGGGGTATCACCGGGGAGCTGTTTTTT.

The J gene is TRBJ1-1, the V gene TRBV5-4; weak D call: TRBD1 (6 bases). V lost 0 bases and J lost 10, with 10 bases in between. CDR1 SGHNT and CDR2 YYREEE come from the germline V gene (reference sequence). This CDR3 is built from 12 residues. The CDR3 region has the DNA TGTGCCAGCAGCTTGGGACAGGCCCCAGCTTTCTTT. Its translation is CASSLGQAPAFF.

This clone was recorded a few times. The chain uses TRBV14 and TRBJ1-4, with a possible D match to TRBD1 (6 bases). Looked up from germline, CDR1 is SGHDN and CDR2 is FVKESK. This CDR3 is 13 amino acids long. V was cut by 3 bases and J by 17 bases, with 19 bases left in between. The DNA of the CDR3 is TGTGCCAGCAGCCAGGGACATATTCGACCTTTATTTTTT. Translated, it gives CASSQGHIRPLFF.

This clone was seen more than once but under ten times. The V and J genes are TRBV6-5 and TRBJ2-1; perhaps TRBD1 as D (7 bases). CDR1 is MNHEY, CDR2 SVGAGI, per germline. The CDR3 is 14 residues long. V was pared by 3 bases and J by 8 bases, with 14 bases between. CDR3 coding DNA: TGTGCCAGCAGTTATGGCAGGGGGGCGGATGAGCAGTTCTTC. Translating it yields CASSYGRGADEQFF.

The chain couples TRBV20-1 to TRBJ2-7; tentatively, D is TRBD2 (5 bases). Trimming pared 4 bases from V and 0 bases from J, leaving 16 bases between. This CDR3 is 15 amino acids long. Germline CDR1 DFQATT, CDR2 SNEGSKA (reference sequence). The CDR3 DNA reads TGCAGTGCTAATGATGTAGCGACAACCTCCTACGAGCAGTACTTC. This encodes CSANDVATTSYEQYF.

CDR3 nucleotides: TGTGCCAGCAGTTACCGCGACAGGCCGGGATTACAGTTCTTC. Its translation is CASSYRDRPGLQFF. V gene TRBV6-5 combines with J gene TRBJ2-1; D may be TRBD1 (6 bases). Trimming pared 2 bases from V and 13 bases from J, leaving 18 bases between. The CDR3 has 14 amino acids. Germline V lookup: CDR1 MNHEY, CDR2 SVGAGI.

The rearrangement links TRBV4-2 to TRBJ1-6; tentative D call: TRBD1 (5 bases). The CDR3 covers 16 residues. Germline V CDR1 and CDR2: LGHNA, YNFKEQ. V was trimmed by 5 bases and J by 7 bases, leaving 18 bases between them. Here the CDR3 reads CASSSGEVLTNSPLHF. The DNA for the CDR3 is TGTGCCAGCAGCTCGGGGGAGGTGCTAACCAATTCACCCCTCCACTTT.

The chain employs TRBV20-1 and TRBJ1-5; 8 bases agree with TRBD1. The V gene's germline CDR1 is DFQATT and CDR2 SNEGSKA (reference sequence). This CDR3 contains 14 residues. Germline trimming cut 3 bases from V and 9 bases from J; bases unmatched to any gene: 10. CDR3 sequence reads: CSASRSQGGRPQHF. The CDR3 coding sequence is TGCAGTGCTAGTAGGTCACAGGGGGGGCGGCCCCAGCATTTT.

The chain links TRBV7-2 to TRBJ2-2, with TRBD1 identical over 7 bases. There are 16 residues in the CDR3. V dropped 5 bases and J dropped 6; count of bases not matched to a gene: 12. Per the germline V gene, CDR1 is SGHTA and CDR2 is FQGNSA. The CDR3 DNA follows: TGTGCCAGCAGCCGCTCGACAGGGACCTCCTCCGGGGAGCTGTTTTTT. Amino acid sequence: CASSRSTGTSSGELFF. The full variable domain, completed using reference TRBV7-2 and TRBJ2-2, is GAGVSQSPSNKVTEKGKDVELRCDPISGHTALYWYRQSLGQGLEFLIYFQGNSAPDKSGLPSDRFSAERTGGSVSTLTIQRTQQEDSAVYLCASSRSTGTSSGELFFGEGSRLTVL.

The rearrangement joins TRBV4-3 to TRBJ1-2; D may be TRBD1 (5 bases). This CDR3 spans 14 amino acids. From germline, CDR1 is LGHNA and CDR2 YSLEER. The germline V and J ends were trimmed by 2 bases and 6 bases, with 13 bases remaining between them. DNA for the CDR3: TGCGCCAGCAGCCAAAGCAGGGCTCTTGATGGCTACACCTTC. Translated, it gives CASSQSRALDGYTF.

This chain joins TRBV4-3 and TRBJ2-1; D ambiguous. The ends were cut back, 0 bases at V and 9 bases at J, with 6 bases in the middle. The CDR3 length is 12 residues. Germline V gives CDR1 LGHNA, CDR2 YSLEER. In DNA, the CDR3 is TGCGCCAGCAGCCAAGACAGAGGTGAGCAGTTCTTC. Protein: CASSQDRGEQFF.

The rearrangement uses TRBV7-2 and TRBJ2-7; TRBD2 matches at 7 bases. CDR3 length: 15 amino acids. CDR1 and CDR2 (germline): SGHTA, FQGNSA. V was pared by 5 bases and J by 6 bases, with 13 bases of the junction left unmatched. The CDR3 region is CASSPRLGRRGEQYF. The CDR3 nucleotides read TGTGCCAGCAGCCCCCGGCTCGGGAGGCGGGGCGAGCAGTACTTC. Complete variable domain (other parts from reference TRBV7-2 and TRBJ2-7): GAGVSQSPSNKVTEKGKDVELRCDPISGHTALYWYRQSLGQGLEFLIYFQGNSAPDKSGLPSDRFSAERTGGSVSTLTIQRTQQEDSAVYLCASSPRLGRRGEQYFGPGTRLTVT.

The chain recombines TRBV2 with TRBJ2-7; 9 bases are shared with TRBD1. V lost 5 bases to trimming and J lost 4 bases; unmatched junction nucleotides: 6. The CDR3 is 14 amino acids. Germline CDR1 SNHLY, CDR2 FYNNEI. CDR3 in DNA: TGTGCCAGCAGTCTTGACAGGGGGGTATACGAGCAGTACTTC. This translates into CASSLDRGVYEQYF.

V is TRBV7-3 and J is TRBJ2-5; 9 positions match TRBD1. Germline values: CDR1 SGHTA, CDR2 FQGTGA. Losses at the gene ends were 0 bases for V and 5 bases for J; bases not matched to a gene: 4. The CDR3 sequence is 15 residues long. As DNA, the CDR3 is TGTGCCAGCAGCTTAACGGGACAGGGAGGGGAGACCCAGTACTTC. Translation gives CASSLTGQGGETQYF.

This chain connects TRBV19 to TRBJ1-6; 7 nucleotides agree with TRBD1. V shed 11 bases and J 7 bases; nucleotides not matched to a gene: 14. Germline assignment: CDR1 LNHDA and CDR2 SQIVND (reference sequence). There are 15 residues in the CDR3. CDR3 amino acids: CAAKDQGQINSPLHF. The CDR3 nucleotides are TGTGCCGCAAAAGATCAGGGACAGATCAATTCACCCCTCCACTTT.

The J gene is TRBJ2-2, the V gene TRBV6-5; 11 bases agree with TRBD2. The CDR3 runs to 15 residues. The trim removed 7 bases at V and 4 bases at J, leaving 5 bases unmatched. Germline V gives CDR1 MNHEY, CDR2 SVGAGI. CDR3 sequence (DNA): TGTGCCAGCATCTGGACTAGCGGGTTCACCGGGGAGCTGTTTTTT. As protein: CASIWTSGFTGELFF.

CDR3 loop: CASSLAGRDTQYF. The CDR3 DNA sequence: TGTGCCAGCAGCTTAGCGGGGCGGGATACGCAGTATTTT. This chain connects TRBV7-2 to TRBJ2-3, with D perhaps TRBD1 (5 bases). The CDR3 is made up of 13 amino acids. Trimming left V 0 bases short and J 6 bases short, with 7 bases between. Germline CDR1 and CDR2: SGHTA and FQGNSA.

This clone turned up a few times. The J gene is TRBJ1-2, the V gene TRBV15, with D unresolved. V was shortened by 0 bases and J by 0 bases, with 8 bases between the two germline ends. Germline CDR1 and CDR2: LNHNV and YYDKDF (reference sequence). The CDR3 is 15 amino acids. The CDR3 is CATSRDRGTNYGYTF. CDR3 nucleotide sequence: TGTGCCACCAGCAGAGATCGCGGAACTAACTATGGCTACACCTTC.

The genes are TRBV4-1 and TRBJ2-5, with D possibly TRBD2 on 7 matching bases. Germline loops: CDR1 MGHRA, CDR2 YSYEKL. The CDR3 contains 16 residues. Trimming cost V 0 bases and J 6 bases, with 17 bases left between them. Here the CDR3 DNA reads TGCGCCAGCAGCCAAGATCCGGGGGGCCAGGGCCAGACCCAGTACTTC. Its translation is CASSQDPGGQGQTQYF.

The V call is TRBV11-2, the J call TRBJ1-1, with 7 nucleotides matching TRBD1. The germline gives CDR1 SGHAT, CDR2 FQNNGV. J was trimmed by 3 bases and V by 2 bases; bases with no gene match: 6. The CDR3 is made up of 15 amino acids. As DNA, the CDR3 is TGTGCCAGCAGCTTATCTCGTCAGGGGGACACTGAAGCTTTCTTT. Translating it yields CASSLSRQGDTEAFF.

The CDR3 protein is CAWGKRRNTGELFF. The CDR3 DNA follows: TGTGCCTGGGGGAAGAGGAGGAACACCGGGGAGCTGTTTTTT. V and J are TRBV30 and TRBJ2-2; no firm D call. Trimming stripped 5 bases from V and 1 base from J, with 11 bases between. CDR3 length equals 14 residues. Germline V gene data show CDR1 as GTSNPN and CDR2 as SVGIG (reference sequence).

V usage is TRBV7-9 and J usage is TRBJ1-1; TRBD1 might be the D (6 bases). The V gene's germline CDR1 is SEHNR and CDR2 FQNEAQ (reference sequence). This CDR3 has 14 residues. Trimming removed 1 base at V and 9 bases at J, with 15 bases between. The CDR3 DNA sequence: TGTGCCAGCAGCTTAGGGGAGTGGACAGCCAAAGCTTTCTTT. Protein product: CASSLGEWTAKAFF.

V is TRBV27 and J is TRBJ1-2; D possibly corresponds to TRBD1 (5 bases). V lost 6 bases to trimming and J lost 8 bases, with 16 bases between them. Per germline, CDR1 MNHEY and CDR2 SMNVEV (reference sequence). This CDR3 has 13 amino acids. The CDR3 reads CASRSGGYQGYTF. The CDR3 DNA is TGTGCCAGCAGAAGTGGGGGGTATCAAGGCTACACCTTC.

The V and J genes are TRBV29-1 and TRBJ2-1, with a possible D match to TRBD1 (6 bases). The CDR3 spans 12 residues. V was clipped by 4 bases and J by 3 bases, with 7 bases between them. The germline V gene encodes CDR1 SQVTM and CDR2 ANQGSEA. DNA for the CDR3: TGCAGCGTTGTCAGGGGCTACAATGAGCAGTTCTTC. Protein product: CSVVRGYNEQFF.

This clone appeared a single time. This chain joins TRBV3-1 (or the pseudogene TRBV3-2) and TRBJ1-2, with TRBD1 identical over 8 bases. V dropped 4 bases and J dropped 3; count of bases not matched to a gene: 10. CDR3 length: 16 residues. Germline V CDR1 and CDR2: LGHDT, YNNKEL (reference sequence). The CDR3 is CASSLAGTGGDYGYTF. DNA of the CDR3: TGTGCCAGCAGCCTCGCCGGAACAGGGGGAGACTATGGCTACACCTTC.

The chain couples TRBV16 to TRBJ2-7, with D tentatively TRBD2 (6 bases). V shed 3 bases and J shed 3 bases, with 12 bases lying between them. Germline V gene lookup returns CDR1 KGHSY and CDR2 FQNENV. The CDR3 extends over 14 amino acids. Here the CDR3 DNA reads TGTGCCAGCAGCCAGGACTCCGGGAGCTACGAGCAGTACTTC. This translates into CASSQDSGSYEQYF.

The genes are TRBV6-1 and TRBJ2-2; D is uncertain. The germline gives CDR1 MNHNS, CDR2 SASEGT. The CDR3 covers 13 residues. V was shortened by 2 bases and J by 6 bases, with 7 bases between the two germline ends. CDR3 amino acids: CASSEYGSGELFF. The CDR3 DNA is TGTGCCAGCAGTGAATACGGGTCCGGGGAGCTGTTTTTT.

The chain recombines TRBV6-5 with TRBJ1-2; 9 positions match TRBD1. The CDR3 sequence is 14 residues long. Germline values: CDR1 MNHEY, CDR2 SVGAGI. CDR3: CAGGTGNYYYGYTF. In nucleotides, the CDR3 is TGTGCAGGGGGGACAGGGAATTATTACTATGGCTACACCTTC.

Only a few counts were recorded for this clone. V usage is TRBV19 and J usage is TRBJ2-3, with TRBD2 identical over 8 bases. From germline, CDR1 is LNHDA and CDR2 SQIVND (reference sequence). The CDR3 sequence is 14 residues long. With 5 bases clipped from V and 4 bases from J, the junction kept 5 bases outside the gene matches. The CDR3: CASSLIAGSDTQYF. DNA for the CDR3: TGTGCCAGTAGTTTGATAGCGGGGTCAGATACGCAGTATTTT.

The chain combines TRBV7-2 with TRBJ2-3, with TRBD2 matching 11 bases. The CDR3 has 15 residues. CDR1 is SGHTA and CDR2 is FQGNSA in the germline V gene. V shed 5 bases, J shed 3 bases, and the junction held 4 bases outside the gene matches. Written as DNA, the CDR3 is TGTGCCAGCAGCCTTACTAGCGGGGGAACAGATACGCAGTATTTT. It yields the protein CASSLTSGGTDTQYF.